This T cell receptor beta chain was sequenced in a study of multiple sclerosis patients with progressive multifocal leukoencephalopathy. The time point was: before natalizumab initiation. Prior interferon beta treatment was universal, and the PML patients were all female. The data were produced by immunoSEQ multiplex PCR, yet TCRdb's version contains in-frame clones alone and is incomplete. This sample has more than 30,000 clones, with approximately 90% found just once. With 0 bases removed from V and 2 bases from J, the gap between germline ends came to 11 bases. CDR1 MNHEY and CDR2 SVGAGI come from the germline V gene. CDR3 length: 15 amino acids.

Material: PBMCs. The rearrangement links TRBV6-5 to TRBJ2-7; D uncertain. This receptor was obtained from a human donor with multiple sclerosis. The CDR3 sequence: CASSYSLMSAYEQYF. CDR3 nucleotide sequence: TGTGCCAGCAGTTACTCGTTAATGTCGGCCTACGAGCAGTACTTC.